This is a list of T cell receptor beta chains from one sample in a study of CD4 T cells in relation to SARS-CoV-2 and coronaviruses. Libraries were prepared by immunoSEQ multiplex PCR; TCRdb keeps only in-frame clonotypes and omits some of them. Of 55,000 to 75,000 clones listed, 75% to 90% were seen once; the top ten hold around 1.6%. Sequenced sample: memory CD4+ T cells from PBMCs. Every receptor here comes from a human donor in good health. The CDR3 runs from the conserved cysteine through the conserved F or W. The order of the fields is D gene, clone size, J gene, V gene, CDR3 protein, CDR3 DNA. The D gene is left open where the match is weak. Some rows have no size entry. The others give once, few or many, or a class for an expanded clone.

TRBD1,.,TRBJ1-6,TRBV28,CASKAGTGSPLHF,TGTGCCAGCAAGGCAGGGACAGGTTCACCCCTCCACTTT
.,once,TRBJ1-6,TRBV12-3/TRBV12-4,CASSFSNSPLHF,TGTGCCAGCAGTTTCAGCAATTCACCCCTCCACTTT
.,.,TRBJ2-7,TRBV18,CASSPYDSSFSYEQYF,TGTGCCAGCTCACCATACGATTCGTCCTTTTCCTACGAGCAGTACTTC
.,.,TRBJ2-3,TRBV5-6,CASSAESGSDTQYF,TGTGCCAGCAGCGCGGAATCAGGGTCAGATACGCAGTATTTT
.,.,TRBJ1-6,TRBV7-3,CASSQTGYNSPLHF,TGTGCCAGCAGCCAAACAGGGTATAATTCACCCCTCCACTTT
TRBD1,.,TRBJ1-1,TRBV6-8,CARGRGQRAFFPEAFF,TGTGCCAGGGGGAGGGGACAGAGGGCTTTTTTCCCTGAAGCTTTCTTT
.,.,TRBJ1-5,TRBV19,CASSKADLSNQPQHF,TGTGCCAGTAGTAAGGCGGACCTTAGCAATCAGCCCCAGCATTTT
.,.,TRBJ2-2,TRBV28,CASSFIGTGELFF,TGTGCCAGCAGTTTCATCGGTACCGGGGAGCTGTTTTTT
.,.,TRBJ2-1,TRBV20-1,CSASKGSLENEQFF,TGCAGTGCTAGTAAAGGGTCCTTGGAGAATGAGCAGTTCTTC
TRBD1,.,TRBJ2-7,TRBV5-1,CASSLAGQGPHEQYF,TGCGCCAGCAGCTTGGCGGGACAGGGCCCCCACGAGCAGTACTTC
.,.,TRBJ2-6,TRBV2,CASTQNPFSGANVLTF,TGTGCCAGCACTCAGAATCCGTTCTCTGGGGCCAACGTCCTGACTTTC
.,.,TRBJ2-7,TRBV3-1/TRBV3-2,CASSHRRRDGAYEQYF,TGTGCCAGCAGCCACCGGAGGAGGGACGGAGCCTACGAGCAGTACTTC